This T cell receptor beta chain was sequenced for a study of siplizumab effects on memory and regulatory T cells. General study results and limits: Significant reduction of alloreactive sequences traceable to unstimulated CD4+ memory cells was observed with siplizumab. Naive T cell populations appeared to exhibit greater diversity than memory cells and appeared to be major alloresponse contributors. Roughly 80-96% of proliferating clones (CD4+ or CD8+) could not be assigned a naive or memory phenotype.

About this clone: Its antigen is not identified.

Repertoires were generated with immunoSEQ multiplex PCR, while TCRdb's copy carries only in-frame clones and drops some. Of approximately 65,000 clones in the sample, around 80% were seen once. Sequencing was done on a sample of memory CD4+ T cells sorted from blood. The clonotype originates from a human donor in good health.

The CDR3 nucleotides are TGTGCCAGCAGTGAAACTCCTCGAGGAAACACCATATATTTT. Protein product: CASSETPRGNTIYF. This chain connects TRBV6-1 to TRBJ1-3; no reliable D call. The V end was cut by 2 bases, the J end by 4 bases, with 9 bases between. Per the germline V gene, CDR1 is MNHNS and CDR2 is SASEGT. The CDR3 runs 14 residues.